The sequence of this T cell receptor (beta chain) was determined in a study of blood T cell repertoires in COVID-19. Study-level background: Spain, Italy and the United States supplied samples that represented acute and convalescent COVID-19. PBMCs, B-cell-depleted T cells, or T cells provided the cDNA or gDNA that made up the material.

Per the study methods: Cell counts per sample came from amplifying reference gene primers. Assay: immunoSEQ multiplex PCR; the TCRdb copy retains only in-frame clones and omits some. That table gives V, J and clone size, and the DNA gave D and trimming. The sample has approximately 130,000 clones, roughly 85% seen once. Material: peripheral blood. The receptor was derived from a human donor in a cohort sampled during active COVID-19.

The CDR3 loop is CASSFITYEQYF. The CDR3 DNA is TGTGCCAGCAGCTTTATTACCTACGAGCAGTACTTC. This chain links TRBV12-3 or TRBV12-4 with TRBJ2-7; D gene uncertain. V was cut by 6 bases and J by 2 bases, with 8 bases left in between. This CDR3 region has 12 residues.